Each of the 31 T cell receptor beta chains below was sequenced from the same sample in a study of regulatory T cells in long-lasting Graves disease. Time point reported: newly diagnosed GD, antithyroid drugs for less than 3 months. PBMC RNA served as the TCR library source. Libraries of TCR beta came from iRepertoire HTBI primers plus Arm-PCR of CDR3 regions. TCRdb reprocessed the multiplex PCR reads via MiXCR and lists one record per CDR3 protein. The sample lists under 300,000 distinct CDR3 sequences; around 19% were seen once. Specimen: peripheral blood mononuclear cells (PBMCs), collected at new diagnosis, from a patient treated with antithyroid drugs. All receptors derive from a female donor with Graves disease.

The rearrangement joins TRBV14 to TRBJ2-1; 9 bases map to TRBD2. V lost 4 bases to trimming and J lost 14 bases; unmatched junction nucleotides: 9. The CDR3 consists of 13 residues. CDR1 and CDR2 (germline): SGHDN, FVKESK. The CDR3: CASSLLAGFSEFF. The CDR3 DNA reads TGTGCCAGCAGCCTGCTAGCGGGATTTTCGGAGTTCTTC.

This clonotype was counted many times. V usage is TRBV3-1 and J usage is TRBJ2-5, with 7 bases fitting TRBD1. The CDR3 contains 16 residues. Germline V gene lookup returns CDR1 LGHDT and CDR2 YNNKEL (reference sequence). Trimming at V came to 4 bases and at J to 0 bases, leaving 8 bases not matched to a gene. CDR3 DNA: TGTGCCAGCAGCCGTCAGGGGGTCCCGTACCAAGAGACCCAGTACTTC. This codes for CASSRQGVPYQETQYF.

This clonotype was counted a few times. V and J are TRBV6-5 and TRBJ2-1, with D uncertain. From germline, CDR1 is MNHEY and CDR2 SVGAGI. This CDR3 spans 17 amino acids. The V gene lost 0 bases and the J gene lost 0 bases, with 12 bases spanning the gap. The CDR3: CASSYSYTRSSYNEQFF. The DNA of the CDR3 is TGTGCCAGCAGTTACTCGTACACGAGAAGCTCCTACAATGAGCAGTTCTTC.

Only a few counts were recorded for this clonotype. This sequence joins TRBV27 and TRBJ1-5; TRBD1 aligns across 7 bases. V trimming: 8 bases; J trimming: 5 bases; junction bases outside the gene matches: 6. This CDR3 has 13 residues. Germline V gene lookup returns CDR1 MNHEY and CDR2 SMNVEV (reference sequence). In DNA, the CDR3 is TGTGCCAGCGGTAACAGGGGCGATCAGCCCCAGCATTTT. It codes for CASGNRGDQPQHF.

This clonotype occurred a few times. The V and J genes are TRBV9 and TRBJ2-1, with no clear D. The germline CDR1 and CDR2 sequences are SGDLS and YYNGEE. With 3 bases removed from V and 14 bases from J, the gap between germline ends came to 15 bases. The CDR3 consists of 12 residues. CDR3 bases: TGTGCCAGCAGCGACTCGCTGGGTAGGGAGTTCTTC. The encoded protein is CASSDSLGREFF. The full variable domain, in which reference TRBV9 and TRBJ2-1 provide the parts outside the CDR3, is DSGVTQTPKHLITATGQRVTLRCSPRSGDLSVYWYQQSLDQGLQFLIQYYNGEERAKGNILERFSAQQFPDLHSELNLSSLELGDSALYFCASSDSLGREFFGPGTRLTVL.

This clonotype was seen a few times. Possible read error: a much larger clone is one base away. V is TRBV20-1 and J is TRBJ1-1; 8 nucleotides line up with TRBD1. Losses at the gene ends were 3 bases for V and 10 bases for J; bases not matched to a gene: 13. CDR1 and CDR2 from the germline V gene are DFQATT and SNEGSKA (reference sequence). The CDR3 sequence is 14 residues long. Here the CDR3 DNA reads TGCAGTGCTAGTTGGACAGGGAATAAGGCCGGAGCTTTCTTT. Residues: CSASWTGNKAGAFF.

This clonotype has at least ten counts. The rearrangement joins TRBV4-1 to TRBJ1-5; no clear D. Trimming left V 0 bases short and J 3 bases short, with 12 bases between. Germline V CDR1 and CDR2: MGHRA, YSYEKL. This CDR3 has 16 amino acids. CDR3 sequence: CASSQDFWVDNQPQHF. The CDR3 nucleotides read TGCGCCAGCAGCCAAGATTTTTGGGTTGACAATCAGCCCCAGCATTTT.

The chain couples TRBV2 to TRBJ1-5; possibly TRBD1 for D (5 bases). The CDR3 runs to 14 residues. V gave up 6 bases and J gave up 1 base, with 10 bases separating them. Germline values: CDR1 SNHLY, CDR2 FYNNEI. As DNA, the CDR3 is TGTGCCAGCAGGCAGGGTCGGAGCAATCAGCCCCAGCATTTT. Amino acids: CASRQGRSNQPQHF.

This clonotype was detected only a few times. This may come from a read error, since a much larger clone is one base off. V and J are TRBV20-1 and TRBJ1-1; no clear D. The germline V gene has CDR1 DFQATT and CDR2 SNEGSKA (reference sequence). The CDR3 loop spans 13 amino acids. The CDR3 here is CSAWELAHAETFF. CDR3 nucleotides: TGCAGTGCTTGGGAGCTCGCCCACGCTGAAACTTTCTTT.

This clonotype has only a few counts. A much larger clone differs from this one at a single base, so this may be a read error. Here the CDR3 DNA reads TGCAGCGGTGCGAGCAGGGCCACCGGGGAGCTGTTTTTT. This translates into CSGASRATGELFF. The gene calls are TRBV29-1 and TRBJ2-2; weak D call: TRBD1 (5 bases). Between the trimmed V and J ends, which lost 7 bases and 4 bases, there was a span of 13 bases. From germline, CDR1 is SQVTM and CDR2 ANQGSEA. The CDR3 has 13 residues.

This clonotype was seen many times. The chain combines TRBV7-9 with TRBJ2-2; possibly TRBD2 for D (6 bases). V lost 5 bases and J lost 2, with 15 bases in between. Germline lookup yields CDR1 SEHNR and CDR2 FQNEAQ (reference sequence). This CDR3 has 16 residues. CDR3 sequence: CASSHLVRGNTGELFF. Written as DNA, the CDR3 is TGTGCCAGCAGCCACCTCGTGCGGGGCAACACCGGGGAGCTGTTTTTT. Complete variable domain (other parts from reference TRBV7-9 and TRBJ2-2): DTGVSQNPRHKITKRGQNVTFRCDPISEHNRLYWYRQTLGQGPEFLTYFQNEAQLEKSRLLSDRFSAERPKGSFSTLEIQRTEQGDSAMYLCASSHLVRGNTGELFFGEGSRLTVL.

The rearrangement uses TRBV12-3 or TRBV12-4 and TRBJ1-2; 8 bases match TRBD1. J lost 7 bases, V lost 4 bases, and 8 bases had no gene match. The CDR3 runs 14 residues. The CDR3 is CASSSPGQGGGYTF. As DNA, the CDR3 is TGTGCCAGCAGTTCCCCCGGACAGGGAGGTGGCTACACCTTC.

Note on this clonotype: This may be a read error: a much more frequent sequence differs by one nucleotide. The V and J genes are TRBV5-4 and TRBJ2-7; 14 bases map to TRBD2. Germline V gene data show CDR1 as SGHNT and CDR2 as YYREEE (reference sequence). With V trimmed by 4 bases and J by 4 bases, 10 bases remained unmatched. The CDR3 has 17 residues. In DNA, the CDR3 is TGTGCCAGCAGCCCCGCGACTAGCGGGAGGGCCGGGTACGAGCAGTACTTC. Translating gives CASSPATSGRAGYEQYF.

The J gene is TRBJ2-1, the V gene TRBV19, with TRBD2 matching over 7 bases. Per germline, CDR1 LNHDA and CDR2 SQIVND (reference sequence). Trimming removed 3 bases from V and 8 bases from J; junction bases left unmatched: 13. The CDR3 runs to 16 residues. CDR3 sequence reads: CASSIWSGNGLDEQFF. The CDR3 region has the DNA TGTGCCAGTAGTATTTGGAGCGGGAATGGGTTGGATGAGCAGTTCTTC.

This clonotype was recorded many times. The chain combines TRBV28 with TRBJ2-3, with TRBD2 matching 8 bases. This CDR3 has 21 residues. Unmatched junction bases numbered 23, after V lost 2 bases and J lost 4 bases. Germline V CDR1 and CDR2: MDHEN, SYDVKM. In DNA form, the CDR3 reads TGTGCCAGCAGTTTAAACGTAGTTAGCGGGAATCTTTTAAGTCGGGCAGATACGCAGTATTTT. Translated: CASSLNVVSGNLLSRADTQYF.

This clonotype has ten or more counts. The chain joins TRBV25-1 to TRBJ1-4, with unresolved D. The CDR3 is made up of 14 amino acids. Germline loops: CDR1 MGHDK, CDR2 SYGVNS. Trimming shortened V by 1 base and J by 4 bases, and 7 bases separated the two germline ends. The DNA of the CDR3 is TGTGCCAGCAGTGAATCGGGGTTTAATGAAAAACTGTTTTTT. It codes for CASSESGFNEKLFF.

This clonotype was observed many times. The V and J genes are TRBV3-1 and TRBJ2-5; possibly TRBD2 for D (5 bases). Germline V gene data show CDR1 as LGHDT and CDR2 as YNNKEL (reference sequence). The CDR3 totals 13 residues. Trimming removed 4 bases at V and 5 bases at J, with 11 bases between. CDR3 in DNA: TGTGCCAGCAGCCCCGGGGATGGGGAGACCCAGTACTTC. Encoded protein: CASSPGDGETQYF.

This clonotype was observed many times. V is TRBV10-3 and J is TRBJ2-1; possibly TRBD1 or TRBD2 for D (5 bases each). Trimming stripped 2 bases from V and 10 bases from J, with 21 bases between. Germline V gives CDR1 ENHRY, CDR2 SYGVKD. CDR3 length: 16 amino acids. The CDR3 here is CAISEPMRGRMEEQFF. As DNA, the CDR3 is TGTGCCATCAGTGAGCCGATGAGGGGCCGGATGGAGGAGCAGTTCTTC.

The sample holds many counts of this clonotype. This chain uses TRBV2 with TRBJ1-1; D remains unclear. CDR1 is SNHLY and CDR2 is FYNNEI in the germline V gene. V dropped 8 bases and J dropped 0 bases, with 7 bases sitting between them. The CDR3 contains 12 residues. CDR3 loop: CASLLMNTEAFF. CDR3 DNA sequence: TGTGCCAGCCTCCTTATGAACACTGAAGCTTTCTTT. Looking up the rest from reference TRBV2 and TRBJ1-1 gives the full variable domain: EPEVTQTPSHQVTQMGQEVILRCVPISNHLYFYWYRQILGQKVEFLVSFYNNEISEKSEIFDDQFSVERPDGSNFTLKIRSTKLEDSAMYFCASLLMNTEAFFGQGTRLTVV.

In its sample, this clonotype was seen a few times. The chain joins TRBV19 to TRBJ2-3; 8 nucleotides match TRBD1. Germline assignment: CDR1 LNHDA and CDR2 SQIVND (reference sequence). V was clipped by 6 bases and J by 3 bases; unmatched bases: 11. CDR3 length: 16 amino acids. CDR3 sequence reads: CASSLDRVKRTDTQYF. As DNA, the CDR3 is TGTGCCAGTAGCCTGGACAGGGTCAAAAGGACAGATACGCAGTATTTT.

Concerning this clonotype itself: This sequence is one base from a far larger clone and is likely a read error. This CDR3 fails to terminate in the conserved phenylalanine or tryptophan, so it likely reflects a read error. The rearrangement uses TRBV6-2 or TRBV6-3 and TRBJ1-5; D perhaps matches TRBD1 (6 bases). V lost 2 bases and J lost 2, with 13 bases in between. This CDR3 region has 16 residues. The germline V gene encodes CDR1 MNHEY and CDR2 SVGEGT. CDR3 residues: CASSYLLGAGNQPQHS. CDR3 DNA: TGTGCCAGCAGTTACCTTCTGGGGGCGGGCAATCAGCCCCAGCATTCT.

This clonotype was found many times. This chain uses TRBV7-8 with TRBJ2-3; D unclear. Germline lookup yields CDR1 SGHVS and CDR2 FQNEAQ. Between the trimmed V and J ends, which lost 0 bases and 6 bases, there was a span of 7 bases. CDR3 size: 13 residues. The CDR3 sequence is CASSLAYSDTQYF. The CDR3 DNA reads TGTGCCAGCAGCTTAGCTTATAGCGATACGCAGTATTTT. The variable domain in full, with the rest retrieved from reference TRBV7-8 and TRBJ2-3, is GAGVSQSPRYKVAKRGQDVALRCDPISGHVSLFWYQQALGQGPEFLTYFQNEAQLDKSGLPSDRFFAERPEGSVSTLKIQRTQQEDSAVYLCASSLAYSDTQYFGPGTRLTVL.

This clonotype was detected many times. This chain joins TRBV19 and TRBJ2-6; no clear D gene. The germline V gene encodes CDR1 LNHDA and CDR2 SQIVND (reference sequence). This CDR3 has 17 amino acids. With 4 bases removed from V and 2 bases from J, the gap between germline ends came to 15 bases. The DNA of the CDR3 is TGTGCCAGTAGTACATTGGCGTATCCAACTGGGGCCAACGTCCTGACTTTC. This sequence encodes CASSTLAYPTGANVLTF.

This clonotype has ten or more counts. The chain uses TRBV18 and TRBJ2-5; 8 nucleotides agree with TRBD1. The CDR3 is 14 residues long. V was clipped by 5 bases and J by 2 bases; unmatched bases: 4. Germline V gene data show CDR1 as KGHSH and CDR2 as LQKENI. CDR3 bases: TGTGCCAGCTCAGGCCGGACAGGGCAAGAGACCCAGTACTTC. Translated: CASSGRTGQETQYF.

This clonotype was found many times. The chain is built from TRBV7-3 and TRBJ2-5, with 7 nucleotides matching TRBD2. Germline trimming cut 1 base from V and 4 bases from J; bases unmatched to any gene: 3. Germline loops: CDR1 SGHTA, CDR2 FQGTGA. CDR3 size: 14 residues. The CDR3 loop reads CASSLNPGGETQYF. In DNA, the CDR3 is TGTGCCAGCAGCTTAAACCCGGGAGGAGAGACCCAGTACTTC.

This clonotype showed up just a few times. The chain is built from TRBV6-1 and TRBJ1-5, with TRBD1 identical over 7 bases. The junction had 12 bases not matched to a gene; V was cut back by 6 bases and J by 4 bases. Germline V gene lookup returns CDR1 MNHNS and CDR2 SASEGT. The CDR3 extends over 16 amino acids. The CDR3 loop reads CASRSTGTVPNQPQHF. The CDR3 DNA reads as TGTGCCAGCAGATCTACGGGGACAGTGCCAAATCAGCCCCAGCATTTT.

The chain has TRBV20-1 and TRBJ1-2, with 9 bases fitting TRBD1. With 1 base clipped from V and 8 bases from J, the junction kept 11 bases outside the gene matches. This CDR3 is 15 amino acids long. The germline V gene has CDR1 DFQATT and CDR2 SNEGSKA (reference sequence). The CDR3 region has the DNA TGCAGTGCTAGAGTGCCTACAGGGGGCGTTCGCGGCTACACCTTC. This gives the protein CSARVPTGGVRGYTF.

This clonotype was observed many times. This sequence joins TRBV27 and TRBJ1-1; the D gene is possibly TRBD1 (5 bases). Germline V gene sequence: CDR1 MNHEY, CDR2 SMNVEV (reference sequence). Deletions cut 2 bases from V and 3 bases from J, with 7 bases between. The CDR3 covers 13 residues. The CDR3 bases are TGTGCCAGCAGTTTAACGGGGGACACTGAAGCTTTCTTT. Translating gives CASSLTGDTEAFF.

The chain joins TRBV29-1 to TRBJ2-5, with unresolved D. The germline gives CDR1 SQVTM, CDR2 ANQGSEA. Trimming took 6 bases from V and 2 from J, leaving 10 bases between them. This CDR3 spans 12 amino acids. The CDR3 sequence: CSVSRFQETQYF. The CDR3 DNA follows: TGCAGCGTATCGAGGTTTCAAGAGACCCAGTACTTC.

A note on this clonotype: Since a much larger clone is just one base distant, this may be a read error. This CDR3 fails to terminate in the conserved phenylalanine or tryptophan, so it likely reflects a read error. The rearrangement joins TRBV18 to TRBJ1-1; 7 positions match TRBD1. The CDR3 runs to 16 residues. Trimming at V came to 3 bases and at J to 4 bases, leaving 11 bases not matched to a gene. CDR1 KGHSH and CDR2 LQKENI come from the germline V gene. The CDR3 DNA reads as TGTGCCAGCTCACCGAATAGACAGGGCGCAAGCACTGAAGCTTTCGTT. Amino acids: CASSPNRQGASTEAFV.

This clonotype was detected many times. This rearrangement joins TRBV4-1 to TRBJ2-7; D perhaps matches TRBD2 (6 bases). CDR3 length equals 13 residues. The germline CDR1 and CDR2 sequences are MGHRA and YSYEKL. The germline V and J ends were trimmed by 1 base and 5 bases, with 9 bases remaining between them. The CDR3 nucleotides read TGCGCCAGCAGCCAAGGGGCGGGGAACGAGCAGTACTTC. Amino acids: CASSQGAGNEQYF.